Listed below are T cell receptor beta chains from one sample, sequenced in a study of T-cell reconstitution after alpha-beta-depleted transplantation in children. Each CDR3 protein gets one entry after TCRdb re-called the PCR reads with MiXCR. The table records 530,000 or so distinct CDR3 sequences, around 27% of them present only once. Sequences were derived from PBMCs, sampled before TCRalphabeta/CD19-depleted stem cell transplant. The receptors were gathered from a boy under three years old with Wiskott-Aldrich syndrome, due to receive a stem cell transplant. The CDR3 runs from the conserved cysteine through the conserved F or W. Each record gives: J gene, clone size, D gene, V gene, CDR3 protein, CDR3 DNA. D genes are given only for firm matches. Size is omitted from some rows. Given values are once, few, many or a class for expanded clones.

TRBJ2-1 few - TRBV30 CAWRGTAYNEQFF TGTGCCTGGAGAGGGACTGCCTACAATGAGCAGTTCTTC
TRBJ2-1 - - TRBV20-1 CSARGLAGTNEQFF TGCAGTGCCAGGGGGCTAGCGGGGACCAATGAGCAGTTCTTC
TRBJ2-3 - TRBD2 TRBV20-1 CSARDLASGGLPHTDTQYF TGCAGTGCTAGAGATCTGGCTAGCGGGGGGTTACCACACACAGATACGCAGTATTTT
TRBJ1-1 - - TRBV10-3 CAIMRGQDTEAFF TGTGCCATCATGCGGGGACAAGACACTGAAGCTTTCTTT
TRBJ2-1 - TRBD2 TRBV20-1 CSARVASGKSYNEQFF TGCAGTGCTAGAGTTGCTAGCGGGAAATCTTACAATGAGCAGTTCTTC
TRBJ2-7 - - TRBV20-1 CSARPTGLEYEQYF TGCAGTGCTAGACCCACGGGATTGGAGTACGAGCAGTACTTC
TRBJ2-4 few TRBD1 TRBV12-3/TRBV12-4 CASRRFGQANAKNIQYF TGTGCCAGCAGGCGGTTCGGACAGGCCAATGCCAAAAACATTCAGTACTTC
TRBJ2-1 - - TRBV18 CASSPKAAVEQFF TGTGCCAGCTCACCAAAGGCGGCGGTTGAGCAGTTCTTC
TRBJ1-3 few TRBD1 TRBV18 CASSPQGAGNTIYF TGCGCCAGCAGCCCTCAGGGGGCGGGAAACACCATATATTTT
TRBJ2-4 few - TRBV15 CATSRDGTLKNIQYF TGTGCCACCAGCAGAGACGGGACACTCAAAAACATTCAGTACTTC
TRBJ2-2 few - TRBV30 CAWKSWGGANTGELFF TGTGCCTGGAAAAGTTGGGGGGGCGCGAACACCGGGGAGCTGTTTTTT
TRBJ1-6 - - TRBV5-1 CASSPGNRDNSPLHF TGCGCCAGCAGCCCGGGTAACAGGGATAATTCACCCCTCCACTTT
TRBJ2-5 - TRBD2 TRBV7-2 CASSLARTRRETQYF TGTGCCAGCAGCTTAGCCAGGACTAGAAGAGAGACCCAGTACTTC
TRBJ2-7 few TRBD2 TRBV18 CASSPGPRLAAYEQYF TGTGCCAGCTCACCGGGGCCCAGACTAGCGGCATACGAGCAGTACTTC
TRBJ2-4 few TRBD2 TRBV7-2 CASSPRLAALAKNIQYF TGTGCCAGCAGCCCTCGACTAGCGGCTCTAGCCAAAAACATTCAGTACTTC
TRBJ2-5 - TRBD1 TRBV4-1 CASSRDRARETQYF TGCGCCAGCAGCCGAGACAGGGCTCGGGAGACCCAGTACTTC
TRBJ2-7 - - TRBV20-1 CSASPSYEQYF TGCAGTGCTTCTCCATCCTACGAGCAGTACTTC
TRBJ2-1 - - TRBV5-6 CASSLLGGTQFF TGTGCCAGCAGCTTGTTGGGCGGAACGCAGTTCTTC
TRBJ2-7 - TRBD2 TRBV5-1 CASSVSGASYEQYF TGCGCCAGCAGCGTTAGCGGGGCCTCCTACGAGCAGTACTTC
TRBJ2-1 few - TRBV7-2 CASSLGTGLANEQFF TGTGCCAGCAGCTTAGGTACAGGGCTGGCAAATGAGCAGTTCTTC
TRBJ2-1 - - TRBV9 CASSVHSENNEQFF TGTGCCAGCAGCGTGCATAGCGAGAACAATGAGCAGTTCTTC
TRBJ2-1 - TRBD2 TRBV5-1 CASSGLRGGDEQFF TGCGCCAGCAGCGGCTTGAGGGGAGGGGATGAGCAGTTCTTC
TRBJ1-1 - - TRBV5-1 CASSPGHAVGAFF TGCGCCAGCAGCCCGGGACACGCCGTGGGAGCTTTCTTT
TRBJ1-5 - - TRBV18 CASSPQHPSNQPQHF TGTGCCAGCTCACCACAGCACCCTAGCAATCAGCCCCAGCATTTT
TRBJ2-7 few - TRBV25-1 CASSDPRAEGGFYEQYF TGTGCCAGCAGTGACCCACGGGCAGAAGGAGGTTTCTACGAGCAGTACTTC
TRBJ2-3 few - TRBV4-1 CASSQVGTVSTDTQYF TGCGCCAGCAGCCAAGTAGGGACGGTTAGCACAGATACGCAGTATTTT
TRBJ2-3 - TRBD1 TRBV7-9 CASSLTGSNPDTQYF TGTGCCAGCAGTCTGACAGGGTCGAACCCAGATACGCAGTATTTT
TRBJ1-6 - - TRBV25-1 CASSELAGGNSPLHF TGTGCCAGCAGTGAATTAGCTGGAGGAAATTCACCCCTCCACTTT
TRBJ1-1 once - TRBV30 CAWRTLSYTEAFF TGTGCCTGGAGGACATTGTCGTACACTGAAGCTTTCTTT
TRBJ2-5 - TRBD1 TRBV29-1 CIVGGTGVIQYF TGCATCGTTGGCGGGACAGGGGTCATCCAGTACTTC
TRBJ2-1 few - TRBV5-1 CASSLTRVYNEQFF TGCGCCAGCAGCTTGACCAGGGTGTACAATGAGCAGTTCTTC
TRBJ2-2 - - TRBV5-1 CASSLRWTVNTGELFF TGCGCCAGCAGCTTACGCTGGACGGTGAACACCGGGGAGCTGTTTTTT
TRBJ2-1 - - TRBV6-6 CASSTREYEQFF TGTGCCAGCAGCACTAGAGAGTACGAGCAGTTCTTC
TRBJ2-7 - TRBD2 TRBV3-1 CASSRRGAYEQYF TGTGCCAGCAGCCGGCGGGGGGCCTACGAGCAGTACTTC
TRBJ2-1 few TRBD2 TRBV5-6 CASSLEPSSGFAYNEQFF TGTGCCAGCAGCTTGGAACCCTCTAGCGGGTTCGCCTACAATGAGCAGTTCTTC
TRBJ1-5 few - TRBV5-1 CASSLVGGTGPQHF TGCGCCAGCAGCTTGGTTGGTGGGACGGGGCCCCAGCATTTT
TRBJ1-5 - TRBD1 TRBV20-1 CSARSRTGRDQPQHF TGCAGTGCTAGATCCCGGACAGGGCGGGATCAGCCCCAGCATTTT
TRBJ2-1 - TRBD2 TRBV4-1 CASSQDYLPGGSYNAQFF TGCGCCAGCAGCCAAGATTATCTGCCCGGGGGGTCCTACAATGCGCAGTTCTTC
TRBJ2-1 few - TRBV20-1 CSARTPIGEQFF TGCAGTGCTAGAACTCCGATAGGTGAGCAGTTCTTC
TRBJ2-1 few TRBD2 TRBV19 CASSHAGAGNEQFF TGTGCCAGTAGTCACGCGGGAGCGGGGAATGAGCAGTTCTTC
TRBJ1-1 - - TRBV7-2 CASSLTPQFMNTEAFF TGTGCCAGCAGTTTAACCCCTCAGTTTATGAACACTGAAGCTTTCTTT
TRBJ2-5 - - TRBV5-1 CASGEETQYF TGCGCCAGCGGGGAAGAGACCCAGTACTTC